This passage covers 27 T cell receptor beta chains from one sample sequenced in a study of identical twins. TCRdb passed the 5' RACE reads through MiXCR, listing each CDR3 protein once. The sample holds roughly 200,000 distinct CDR3 sequences, 6.5% to 8.5% seen once. The sample also formed part of further work on yellow fever vaccine responses in identical twins.

Sequencing was performed on memory (CD45RO+) T cells sorted from blood. Receptor source: a woman in her late teens or twenties in good health.

The chain recombines TRBV7-9 with TRBJ2-4; D is uncertain. The CDR3 contains 15 residues. The germline V gene has CDR1 SEHNR and CDR2 FQNEAQ (reference sequence). With 2 bases removed from V and 3 bases from J, the gap between germline ends came to 11 bases. In DNA form, the CDR3 reads TGTGCCAGCAGCTTATTGGAACCCGGCAAAAACATTCAGTACTTC. Amino acids: CASSLLEPGKNIQYF.

The V gene is TRBV11-2, the J gene TRBJ2-1; D may be TRBD2 (5 bases). Trimming took 5 bases from V and 9 from J, leaving 8 bases between them. This CDR3 spans 11 amino acids. Looked up from germline, CDR1 is SGHAT and CDR2 is FQNNGV. Here the CDR3 reads CASSRLAEQFF. The CDR3 nucleotides read TGTGCCAGCAGCCGCCTAGCTGAGCAGTTCTTC.

The chain employs TRBV21-1 and TRBJ1-5; TRBD1 is taken as the D call from the table, unchecked against the DNA. TRBV21-1 is deemed a pseudogene. This CDR3 comprises 23 residues. The CDR3 region is CASSKATGDTYTDSTQPNQPQHF. The CDR3 DNA follows: TGTGCCAGCAGCAAAGCGACAGGGGACACGTATACAGATAGTACGCAACCCAATCAGCCCCAGCATTTT.

V usage is TRBV15 and J usage is TRBJ2-1, with 9 nucleotides matching TRBD1. The CDR3 contains 17 residues. J lost 6 bases, V lost 0 bases, and 9 bases had no gene match. Germline V gene sequence: CDR1 LNHNV, CDR2 YYDKDF (reference sequence). The CDR3 nucleotides read TGTGCCACCAGCAGAGATTTCCTGGGACAGGGTGTCAATGAGCAGTTCTTC. Amino acid sequence: CATSRDFLGQGVNEQFF.

This clonotype came up many times. This sequence joins TRBV29-1 and TRBJ2-2; 7 bases line up with TRBD1. Germline V lookup: CDR1 SQVTM, CDR2 ANQGSEA. CDR3 size: 15 residues. Trimming at V came to 2 bases and at J to 7 bases, leaving 10 bases not matched to a gene. Here the CDR3 reads CSVEPLDRASGELFF. In nucleotides, the CDR3 is TGCAGCGTTGAACCCCTCGACAGGGCGAGCGGGGAGCTGTTTTTT.

J is TRBJ1-1 and V is TRBV5-1, with D unclear. Germline V CDR1 and CDR2: SGHRS, YFSETQ. The CDR3 has 15 amino acids. V was trimmed by 5 bases and J by 4 bases, leaving 18 bases between them. Here the CDR3 reads CASRLQPDYSTEAFF. CDR3 DNA: TGCGCCAGCAGGCTACAGCCGGATTATTCCACTGAAGCTTTCTTT.

Only a few counts were recorded for this clonotype. This chain joins TRBV3-1 and TRBJ2-2; a possible D gene is TRBD2 (5 bases). CDR3 length: 11 residues. Per germline, CDR1 LGHDT and CDR2 YNNKEL (reference sequence). V was trimmed by 5 bases and J by 7 bases, leaving 5 bases between them. The CDR3: CASSGGGELFF. The CDR3, as DNA: TGTGCCAGCAGCGGAGGCGGGGAGCTGTTTTTT.

This clonotype was detected ten times or more. This chain connects TRBV27 to TRBJ1-5; tentative D call: TRBD1 (5 bases). CDR1 and CDR2 from the germline V gene are MNHEY and SMNVEV (reference sequence). The CDR3 is 14 residues long. V gave up 5 bases and J gave up 4 bases, with 12 bases separating them. DNA of the CDR3: TGTGCCAGCAGTGTGAGGGGTGGTAATCAGCCCCAGCATTTT. It is translated as CASSVRGGNQPQHF.

This clonotype was seen ten or more times. The chain couples TRBV5-1 to TRBJ1-1; weak D call: TRBD1 (6 bases). The germline V gene has CDR1 SGHRS and CDR2 YFSETQ. This CDR3 comprises 15 residues. V lost 0 bases and J 7 bases, leaving 16 bases between the germline ends. The CDR3 region has the DNA TGCGCCAGCAGCTTGGCTGCGGGGGCGATGGGTGAAGCTTTCTTT. This sequence encodes CASSLAAGAMGEAFF.

In this sample, this clonotype turned up many times. The rearrangement joins TRBV12-3 or TRBV12-4 to TRBJ1-1, with D maybe TRBD1 (6 bases). V shed 6 bases and J shed 5 bases, with 10 bases lying between them. This CDR3 is built from 12 residues. The CDR3 region is CASSYRETEAFF. The CDR3 DNA reads as TGTGCCAGCAGCTACAGGGAGACTGAAGCTTTCTTT.

This clonotype appeared many times. This chain links TRBV12-3 or TRBV12-4 with TRBJ2-1; D is undetermined. The ends were cut back, 6 bases at V and 10 bases at J, with 28 bases in the middle. This CDR3 contains 17 residues. The CDR3 reads CASSRLSSSPWSAEQFF. CDR3 coding DNA: TGTGCCAGCAGCAGGTTAAGCTCCTCACCCTGGTCTGCAGAGCAGTTCTTC.

The table lists this clonotype with a few counts. This rearrangement joins TRBV7-6 to TRBJ2-1; 9 nucleotides match TRBD1. The CDR3 sequence is 15 residues long. Germline trimming cut 1 base from V and 4 bases from J; bases unmatched to any gene: 2. The germline CDR1 and CDR2 sequences are SGHVS and FNYEAQ. Written as DNA, the CDR3 is TGTGCCAGCAGCTTAGGGGGACAGGGATACAATGAGCAGTTCTTC. Translation: CASSLGGQGYNEQFF.

The V gene is TRBV6-4, the J gene TRBJ2-6; no clear D gene. The length of the CDR3 is 15 residues. Germline V gene sequence: CDR1 MRHNA, CDR2 SNTAGT. Deletions cut 3 bases from V and 0 bases from J, with 6 bases between. Written as DNA, the CDR3 is TGTGCCAGCAGTGAAGATCCCTCTGGGGCCAACGTCCTGACTTTC. Translation: CASSEDPSGANVLTF.

This clonotype was counted only a few times. The rearrangement uses TRBV11-2 and TRBJ2-5; 9 nucleotides align to TRBD2. Per the germline V gene, CDR1 is SGHAT and CDR2 is FQNNGV. This CDR3 contains 18 residues. V trimming: 5 bases; J trimming: 2 bases; junction bases outside the gene matches: 15. DNA of the CDR3: TGTGCCAGCAGCGAGGAACGCTTGGCGGGGGGGTTTCAAGAGACCCAGTACTTC. This codes for CASSEERLAGGFQETQYF.

This clonotype was seen many times. V and J are TRBV29-1 and TRBJ2-1, with TRBD2 identical over 9 bases. Germline CDR1 is SQVTM and CDR2 is ANQGSEA. The V segment lost 6 bases and the J segment 5 bases; nucleotides outside the gene matches: 8. The CDR3 covers 14 residues. The CDR3 region has the DNA TGCAGCGTACATAGCGGGAGAGGTAACAATGAGCAGTTCTTC. Residues: CSVHSGRGNNEQFF.

This clonotype was observed many times. The CDR3 DNA sequence: TGTGCCAGCAGTTTAAACAGTTTAGATACGCAGTATTTT. Its protein is CASSLNSLDTQYF. J is TRBJ2-3 and V is TRBV12-3 or TRBV12-4; no reliable D call. The CDR3 loop spans 13 amino acids. The V and J ends lost 2 bases and 5 bases respectively, with 8 bases between them.

The table lists this clonotype with many counts. The chain combines TRBV5-6 with TRBJ2-5, with unresolved D. Trimming pared 0 bases from V and 2 bases from J, leaving 5 bases between. The CDR3 has 13 residues. CDR1 SGHDT and CDR2 YYEEEE come from the germline V gene. CDR3 amino acids: CASSLEQQETQYF. CDR3 bases: TGTGCCAGCAGCTTGGAACAGCAAGAGACCCAGTACTTC.

At least ten counts were recorded for this clonotype. The chain joins TRBV20-1 to TRBJ2-6; D possibly uses TRBD1 or TRBD2 (5 bases each). The CDR3 is made up of 16 amino acids. The germline V and J ends were trimmed by 4 bases and 2 bases, with 15 bases remaining between them. Germline CDR1 and CDR2: DFQATT and SNEGSKA (reference sequence). This chain's CDR3 is CSATDGALAGANVLTF. In nucleotides, the CDR3 is TGCAGTGCTACTGACGGGGCGTTAGCTGGGGCCAACGTCCTGACTTTC.

This clonotype was detected many times. V is TRBV12-3 or TRBV12-4 and J is TRBJ1-3; 8 nucleotides line up with TRBD1. V lost 6 bases to trimming and J lost 2 bases; unmatched junction nucleotides: 12. The CDR3 is 17 residues long. In DNA form, the CDR3 reads TGTGCCAGCAGACTTTACACAGGGGGTAGAGCTGGAAACACCATATATTTT. Translation: CASRLYTGGRAGNTIYF.

The chain joins TRBV4-1 to TRBJ2-3; TRBD2 matches 8 bases. The CDR3 extends over 19 amino acids. Germline loops: CDR1 MGHRA, CDR2 YSYEKL. V lost 0 bases to trimming and J lost 1 base; unmatched junction nucleotides: 12. Here the CDR3 reads CASSQERGRLATGTDTQYF. DNA of the CDR3: TGCGCCAGCAGCCAAGAAAGGGGTAGACTAGCGACCGGCACAGATACGCAGTATTTT.

This clonotype occurred many times. The CDR3 here is CASSQVAGGVDEQFF. In DNA form, the CDR3 reads TGCGCCAGCAGCCAAGTAGCGGGAGGGGTGGATGAGCAGTTCTTC. This rearrangement joins TRBV4-3 to TRBJ2-1; 11 bases align to TRBD2. After removal of 1 base from V and 8 bases from J, the junction contained 4 bases not matched to a gene. Per germline, CDR1 LGHNA and CDR2 YSLEER. CDR3 length: 15 amino acids.

The chain has TRBV10-3 and TRBJ2-3; D is unresolved. V shed 0 bases and J shed 2 bases, with 9 bases lying between them. CDR1 ENHRY and CDR2 SYGVKD come from the germline V gene. This CDR3 spans 15 amino acids. For the CDR3, the DNA is TGTGCCATCAGTGAGTCGGCGGCACCCACAGATACGCAGTATTTT. It translates to CAISESAAPTDTQYF.

This clonotype was seen repeatedly, ten times or more. The chain joins TRBV5-1 to TRBJ2-4; 8 bases align to TRBD1. The V gene end was trimmed by 0 bases and the J gene end by 0 bases; junction bases not matched to a gene: 11. Germline CDR1 reads SGHRS; CDR2 reads YFSETQ. This CDR3 is built from 19 residues. CDR3 protein: CASSLGDRGRGLAKNIQYF. CDR3 nucleotides: TGCGCCAGCAGCTTGGGTGACAGGGGTCGCGGACTAGCCAAAAACATTCAGTACTTC.

In its sample, this clonotype was seen many times. The rearrangement joins TRBV7-3 to TRBJ2-1, with D perhaps matching TRBD1 (5 bases). CDR1 and CDR2 (germline): SGHTA, FQGTGA. The V and J ends lost 3 bases and 7 bases respectively, with 16 bases between them. The CDR3 runs 15 residues. The CDR3 sequence is CASSFLGRAQNEQFF. CDR3 bases: TGTGCCAGCAGCTTTTTGGGCAGGGCCCAAAATGAGCAGTTCTTC.

This clonotype was detected many times. This chain connects TRBV20-1 to TRBJ1-1; the match to TRBD1 covers 8 bases. Germline V gives CDR1 DFQATT, CDR2 SNEGSKA (reference sequence). The CDR3 sequence is 15 residues long. Losses at the gene ends were 5 bases for V and 3 bases for J; bases not matched to a gene: 11. CDR3 residues: CSAEGVQGAHTEAFF. The DNA for the CDR3 is TGCAGTGCTGAGGGGGTTCAGGGGGCTCACACTGAAGCTTTCTTT.

This clonotype was observed a handful of times. This sequence joins TRBV4-2 and TRBJ1-6, with a tentative D call TRBD1 (5 bases). There are 17 residues in the CDR3. CDR1 and CDR2 (germline): LGHNA, YNFKEQ. The germline V and J ends were trimmed by 1 base and 0 bases, with 10 bases remaining between them. In DNA form, the CDR3 reads TGTGCCAGCAGCCAAGTGGGGGTGGGCTCCTATAATTCACCCCTCCACTTT. Residues: CASSQVGVGSYNSPLHF.

This clonotype has ten or more counts. The chain couples TRBV10-3 to TRBJ2-3; no clear D gene. Trimming took off 2 bases at V and 4 bases at J, with 4 bases between the two ends. Germline loops: CDR1 ENHRY, CDR2 SYGVKD. The CDR3 is 12 amino acids. The CDR3 DNA sequence: TGTGCCATCAGTGAGGGGGCAGATACGCAGTATTTT. It is translated as CAISEGADTQYF.